This T cell receptor (beta chain) was identified during a study of blood T cell repertoires in COVID-19. About the research overall: Researchers got acute and convalescent COVID-19 samples from the United States, Italy and Spain. Sources were T cells, B-cell-depleted T cells, or PBMCs; the material itself was cDNA or gDNA.

The germline gives CDR1 LGHNA, CDR2 YNFKEQ. The CDR3 covers 16 residues. J was trimmed by 4 bases and V by 1 base; bases with no gene match: 6. Original processing methods: Reference gene primer amplification gave nucleated cell count estimates. Profiled with immunoSEQ multiplex PCR; TCRdb holds only in-frame clones, not every one. Clone size and V and J calls were adopted from that table, with D and trimming inferred from the DNA. The sample lists 200,000 to 250,000 clones, about nine tenths occurring once. Sequencing used peripheral blood. The TCR sequence derives from a woman aged 55-69 years with acute or convalescent COVID-19. The chain combines TRBV4-2 with TRBJ2-3; TRBD2 matches 9 bases. The CDR3 here is CASSQGLAARADTQYF. The CDR3 DNA follows: TGTGCCAGCAGCCAAGGACTAGCGGCAAGGGCAGATACGCAGTATTTT.